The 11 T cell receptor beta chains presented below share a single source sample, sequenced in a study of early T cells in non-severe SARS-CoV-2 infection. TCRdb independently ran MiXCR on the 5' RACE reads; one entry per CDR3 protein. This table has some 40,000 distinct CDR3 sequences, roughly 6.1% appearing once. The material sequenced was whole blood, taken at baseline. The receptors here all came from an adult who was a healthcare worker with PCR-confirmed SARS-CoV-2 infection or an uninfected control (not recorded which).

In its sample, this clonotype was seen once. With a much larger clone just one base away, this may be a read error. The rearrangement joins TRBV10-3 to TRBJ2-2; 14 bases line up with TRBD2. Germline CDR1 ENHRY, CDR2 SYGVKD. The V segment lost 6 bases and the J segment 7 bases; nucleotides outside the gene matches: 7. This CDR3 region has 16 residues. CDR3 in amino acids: CAIRGLAGVRVGELFF. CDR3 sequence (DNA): TGTGCCATCAGGGGACTAGCGGGGGTCCGAGTCGGGGAGCTGTTTTTT.

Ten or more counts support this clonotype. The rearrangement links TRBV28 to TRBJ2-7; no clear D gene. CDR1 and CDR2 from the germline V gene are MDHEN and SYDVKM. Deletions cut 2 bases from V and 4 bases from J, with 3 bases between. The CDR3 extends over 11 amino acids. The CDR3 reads CASSLNYEQYF. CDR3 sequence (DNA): TGTGCCAGCAGTTTAAATTACGAGCAGTACTTC.

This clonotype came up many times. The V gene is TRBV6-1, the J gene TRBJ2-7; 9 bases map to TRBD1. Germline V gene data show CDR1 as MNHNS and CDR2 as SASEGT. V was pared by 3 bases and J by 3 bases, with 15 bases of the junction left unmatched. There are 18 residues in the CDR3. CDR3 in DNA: TGTGCCAGCAGTGACTACCCCCCGGGACAGGGAGCCCACTACGAGCAGTACTTC. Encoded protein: CASSDYPPGQGAHYEQYF.

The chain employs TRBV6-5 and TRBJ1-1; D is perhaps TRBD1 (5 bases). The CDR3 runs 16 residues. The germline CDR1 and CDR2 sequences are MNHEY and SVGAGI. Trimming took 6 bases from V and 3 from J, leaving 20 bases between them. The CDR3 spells CASSYLQVRGHTEAFF. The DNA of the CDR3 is TGTGCCAGCAGCTATCTACAGGTTCGCGGACACACTGAAGCTTTCTTT.

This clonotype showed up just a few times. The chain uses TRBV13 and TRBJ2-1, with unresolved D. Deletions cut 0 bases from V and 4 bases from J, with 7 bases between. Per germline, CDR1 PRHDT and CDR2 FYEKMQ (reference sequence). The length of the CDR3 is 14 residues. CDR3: CASSLGQAYNEQFF. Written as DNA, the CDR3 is TGTGCCAGCAGCTTAGGGCAGGCTTACAATGAGCAGTTCTTC.

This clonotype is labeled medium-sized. The CDR3 nucleotides are TGTGCCAGTAGTATGGAGTGGGGCACTGAAGCTTTCTTT. It codes for CASSMEWGTEAFF. The V call is TRBV19, the J call TRBJ1-1; D is undetermined. Germline CDR1 LNHDA, CDR2 SQIVND (reference sequence). The V gene lost 3 bases and the J gene lost 4 bases, with 9 bases spanning the gap. The CDR3 consists of 13 residues.

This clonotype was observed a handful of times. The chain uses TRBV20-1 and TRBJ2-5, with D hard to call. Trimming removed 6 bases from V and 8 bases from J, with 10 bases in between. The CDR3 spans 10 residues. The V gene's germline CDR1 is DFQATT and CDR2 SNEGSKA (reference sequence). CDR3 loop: CSAQSGTQYF. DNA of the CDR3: TGCAGTGCCCAATCTGGTACCCAGTACTTC.

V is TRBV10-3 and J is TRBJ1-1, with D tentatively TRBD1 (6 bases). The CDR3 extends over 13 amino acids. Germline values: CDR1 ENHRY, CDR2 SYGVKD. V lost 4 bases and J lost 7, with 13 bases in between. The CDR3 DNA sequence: TGTGCCATCAGTGGGATGGACAGCCTTGAAGCTTTCTTT. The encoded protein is CAISGMDSLEAFF.

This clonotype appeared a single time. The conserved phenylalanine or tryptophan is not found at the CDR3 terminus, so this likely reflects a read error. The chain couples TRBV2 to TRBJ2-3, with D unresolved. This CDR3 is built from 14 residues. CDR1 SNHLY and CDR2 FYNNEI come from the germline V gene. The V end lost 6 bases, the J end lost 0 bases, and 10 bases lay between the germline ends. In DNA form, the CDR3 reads TGTGCCAGCAGACAAACTGAGAGCACAGATACGCAGTATTCT. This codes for CASRQTESTDTQYS.

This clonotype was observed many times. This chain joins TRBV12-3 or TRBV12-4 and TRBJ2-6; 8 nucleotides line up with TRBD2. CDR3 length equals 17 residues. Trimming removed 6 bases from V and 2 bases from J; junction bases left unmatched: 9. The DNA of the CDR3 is TGTGCCAGCAGCCTCTTTAGCGGGGTAGCTGGGGCCAACGTCCTGACTTTC. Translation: CASSLFSGVAGANVLTF.

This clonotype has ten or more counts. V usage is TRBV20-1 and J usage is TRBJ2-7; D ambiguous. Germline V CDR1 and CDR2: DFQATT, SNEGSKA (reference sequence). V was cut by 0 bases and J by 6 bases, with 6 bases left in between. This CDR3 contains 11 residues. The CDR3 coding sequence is TGCAGTGCTAGAGACCACACCGAGCAGTACTTC. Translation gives CSARDHTEQYF.